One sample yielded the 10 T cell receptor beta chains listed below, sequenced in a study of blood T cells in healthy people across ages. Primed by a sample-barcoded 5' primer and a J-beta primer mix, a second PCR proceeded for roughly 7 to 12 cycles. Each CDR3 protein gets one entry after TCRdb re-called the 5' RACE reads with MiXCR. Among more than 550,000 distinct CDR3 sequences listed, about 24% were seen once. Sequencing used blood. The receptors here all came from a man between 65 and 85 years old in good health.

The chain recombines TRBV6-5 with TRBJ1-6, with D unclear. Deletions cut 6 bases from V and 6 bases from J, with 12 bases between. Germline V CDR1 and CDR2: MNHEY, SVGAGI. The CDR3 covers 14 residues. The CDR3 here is CASRPPRVNSPLHF. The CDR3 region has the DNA TGTGCCAGCAGACCGCCCCGTGTTAATTCACCCCTCCACTTT.

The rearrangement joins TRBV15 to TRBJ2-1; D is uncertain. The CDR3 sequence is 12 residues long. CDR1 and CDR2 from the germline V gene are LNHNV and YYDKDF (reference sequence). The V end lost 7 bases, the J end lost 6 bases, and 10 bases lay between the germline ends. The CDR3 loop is CATTPYGNEQFF. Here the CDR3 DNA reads TGTGCCACCACCCCGTACGGCAATGAGCAGTTCTTC.

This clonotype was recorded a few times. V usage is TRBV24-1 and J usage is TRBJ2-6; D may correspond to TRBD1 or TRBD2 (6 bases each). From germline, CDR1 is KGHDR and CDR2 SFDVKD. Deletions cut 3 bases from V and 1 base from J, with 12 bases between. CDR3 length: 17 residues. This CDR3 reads CATSDPTGGSGANVLTF. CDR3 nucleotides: TGTGCCACCAGTGATCCGACAGGAGGGTCTGGGGCCAACGTCCTGACTTTC.

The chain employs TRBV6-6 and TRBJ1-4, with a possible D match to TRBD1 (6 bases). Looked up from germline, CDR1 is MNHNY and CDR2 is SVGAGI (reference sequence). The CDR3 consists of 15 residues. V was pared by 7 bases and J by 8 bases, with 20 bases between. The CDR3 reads CASKGGARLVEKLFF. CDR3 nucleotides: TGTGCCAGCAAGGGGGGGGCCCGGCTCGTAGAAAAACTGTTTTTT.

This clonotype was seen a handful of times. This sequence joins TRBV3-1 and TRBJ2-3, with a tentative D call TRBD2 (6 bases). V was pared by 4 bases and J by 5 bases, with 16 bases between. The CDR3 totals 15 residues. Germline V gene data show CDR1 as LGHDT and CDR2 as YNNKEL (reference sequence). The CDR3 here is CASSLAVLKGDTQYF. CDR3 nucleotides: TGTGCCAGCAGCCTAGCGGTCCTGAAGGGAGATACGCAGTATTTT.

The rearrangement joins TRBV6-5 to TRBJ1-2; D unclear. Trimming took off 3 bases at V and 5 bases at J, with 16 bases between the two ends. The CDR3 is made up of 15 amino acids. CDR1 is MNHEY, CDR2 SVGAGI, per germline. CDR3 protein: CASSYSRDRGYGYTF. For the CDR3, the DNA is TGTGCCAGCAGTTATTCAAGGGATAGAGGATATGGCTACACCTTC.

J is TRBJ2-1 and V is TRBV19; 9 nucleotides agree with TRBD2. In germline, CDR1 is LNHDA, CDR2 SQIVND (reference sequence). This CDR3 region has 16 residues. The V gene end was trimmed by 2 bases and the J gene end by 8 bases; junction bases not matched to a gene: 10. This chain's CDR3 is CASSILGSGGLDEQFF. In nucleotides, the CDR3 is TGTGCCAGTAGTATACTGGGGAGCGGGGGGCTCGATGAGCAGTTCTTC.

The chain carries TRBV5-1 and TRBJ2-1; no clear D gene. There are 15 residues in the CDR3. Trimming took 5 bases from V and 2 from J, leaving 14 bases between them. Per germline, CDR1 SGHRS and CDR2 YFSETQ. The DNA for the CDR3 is TGCGCCAGCAGGTTGTCGTTAACTACCTACAATGAGCAGTTCTTC. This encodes CASRLSLTTYNEQFF.

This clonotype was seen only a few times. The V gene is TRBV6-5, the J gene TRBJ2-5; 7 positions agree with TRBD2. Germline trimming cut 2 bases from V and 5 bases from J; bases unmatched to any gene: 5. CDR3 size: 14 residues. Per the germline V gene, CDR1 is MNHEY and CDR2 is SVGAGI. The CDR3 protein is CASSYGGGTETQYF. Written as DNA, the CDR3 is TGTGCCAGCAGTTACGGGGGGGGTACTGAGACCCAGTACTTC.

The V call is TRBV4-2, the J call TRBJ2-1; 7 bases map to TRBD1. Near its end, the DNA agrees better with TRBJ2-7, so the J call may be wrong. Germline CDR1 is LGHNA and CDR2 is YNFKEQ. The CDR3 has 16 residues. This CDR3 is CASSQIGTANSYEQYF. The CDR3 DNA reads TGTGCCAGCAGCCAAATCGGGACAGCTAACTCCTACGAGCAGTACTTC.